This T cell receptor beta chain was sequenced in a study of cytomegalovirus exposure and HLA in healthy donors. Broader study findings: Sequence variants that were highly shared formed a cluster that was likely a sequencing artifact.

The CDR3 is 13 amino acids. Germline V lookup: CDR1 GTSNPN, CDR2 SVGIG (reference sequence). Trimming stripped 3 bases from V and 0 bases from J, with 8 bases between. Vbeta (60) and Jbeta (13) primers were used in the PCR. The method was immunoSEQ multiplex PCR; TCRdb's version includes in-frame clones alone and lacks a portion of them. The data contain 210,000 or so clones, approximately 83% of them singletons. A word on this clone: The target antigen is unknown.

The chain employs TRBV30 and TRBJ1-1; D gene ambiguous. Sequenced: PBMCs. The source is a boy aged 2 to 9 in good health and CMV-seronegative. In DNA, the CDR3 is TGTGCCTGGAGATACGGGTTGAACACTGAAGCTTTCTTT. It yields the protein CAWRYGLNTEAFF.